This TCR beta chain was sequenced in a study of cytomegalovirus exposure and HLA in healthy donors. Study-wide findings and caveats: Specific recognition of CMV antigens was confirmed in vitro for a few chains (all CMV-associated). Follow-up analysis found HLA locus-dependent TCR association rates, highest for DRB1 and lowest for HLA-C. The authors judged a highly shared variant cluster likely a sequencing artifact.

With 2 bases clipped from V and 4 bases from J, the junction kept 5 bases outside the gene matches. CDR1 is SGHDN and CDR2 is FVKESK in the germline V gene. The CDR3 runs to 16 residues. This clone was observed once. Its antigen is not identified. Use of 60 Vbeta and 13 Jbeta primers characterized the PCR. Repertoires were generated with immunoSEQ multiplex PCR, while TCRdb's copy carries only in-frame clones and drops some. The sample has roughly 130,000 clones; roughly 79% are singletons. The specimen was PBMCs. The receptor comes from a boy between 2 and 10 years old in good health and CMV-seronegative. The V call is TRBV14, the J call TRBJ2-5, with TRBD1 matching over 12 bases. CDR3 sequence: CASSQRDRGPRETQYF. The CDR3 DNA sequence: TGTGCCAGCAGCCAAAGGGACAGGGGGCCGCGAGAGACCCAGTACTTC.